These 10 T cell receptor beta chains were sequenced from one sample in a study of response to subunit inactivated influenza vaccine. TCRdb processed the RT-PCR reads anew with MiXCR; each CDR3 protein has one entry. The sample yields more than 550,000 distinct CDR3 sequences, over 9% seen once. These data also formed part of another study, on T cells expressing NK-cell markers. That report adds: TCR beta libraries carry UMIs added by 5'RACE template switching.

The material was PBMCs from blood, obtained on the day of vaccination. These receptor sequences come from a middle-aged man who received an inactivated influenza vaccine.

This clonotype has only a few counts. The chain recombines TRBV30 with TRBJ1-1; D ambiguous. Germline values: CDR1 GTSNPN, CDR2 SVGIG (reference sequence). Trimming left V 3 bases short and J 4 bases short, with 12 bases between. The CDR3 sequence is 13 residues long. The CDR3, as DNA: TGTGCCTGGAGACATAGCGGTGGCACTGAAGCTTTCTTT. Residues: CAWRHSGGTEAFF.

The rearrangement links TRBV20-1 to TRBJ2-3, with D uncertain. Between the trimmed V and J ends, which lost 3 bases and 6 bases, there was a span of 10 bases. The CDR3 is made up of 12 amino acids. Looked up from germline, CDR1 is DFQATT and CDR2 is SNEGSKA (reference sequence). The CDR3 DNA follows: TGCAGTGCTAGGGCCCCGGGTGATACGCAGTATTTT. Translating gives CSARAPGDTQYF.

This clonotype was picked up many times. The genes are TRBV7-2 and TRBJ2-2; TRBD2 might be the D (5 bases). The CDR3 has 13 amino acids. The germline V gene encodes CDR1 SGHTA and CDR2 FQGNSA. The germline V and J ends were trimmed by 5 bases and 7 bases, with 11 bases remaining between them. The CDR3 coding sequence is TGTGCCAGCAGCCCTGAGAGGGACGGGGAGCTGTTTTTT. This sequence encodes CASSPERDGELFF.

The chain has TRBV3-1 and TRBJ2-5; unclear D gene. The V end lost 4 bases, the J end lost 2 bases, and 17 bases lay between the germline ends. The germline V gene encodes CDR1 LGHDT and CDR2 YNNKEL (reference sequence). The CDR3 spans 16 residues. The CDR3 protein is CASSPTKTRVQETQYF. CDR3 nucleotide sequence: TGTGCCAGCAGCCCAACAAAGACACGGGTACAAGAGACCCAGTACTTC.

Only a few counts were recorded for this clonotype. The chain recombines TRBV29-1 with TRBJ1-1, with a weak D call TRBD1 (6 bases). Germline V gives CDR1 SQVTM, CDR2 ANQGSEA. This CDR3 comprises 18 residues. Trimming took off 2 bases at V and 1 base at J, with 23 bases between the two ends. CDR3 residues: CSVEQDLAGAWRNTEAFF. The CDR3 DNA is TGCAGCGTTGAACAGGATCTCGCGGGGGCCTGGCGGAACACTGAAGCTTTCTTT.

This clonotype was observed a few times. Its ends do not fully match the called genes, so a read error is possible. V gene TRBV12-3 or TRBV12-4 combines with J gene TRBJ2-3, with TRBD2 identical over 7 bases. The CDR3 consists of 12 residues. The CDR3 region is CASSLAGSRGYF. In nucleotides, the CDR3 is TGTGCCAGCAGCTTAGCGGGTTCGAGGGGGTATTTT.

The V and J genes are TRBV19 and TRBJ1-1; no reliable D call. Germline CDR1 is LNHDA and CDR2 is SQIVND (reference sequence). There are 13 residues in the CDR3. V dropped 6 bases and J dropped 7 bases, with 15 bases sitting between them. CDR3 DNA sequence: TGTGCCAGTAGGTTAAGTTCGGACTTTGAAGCTTTCTTT. The encoded protein is CASRLSSDFEAFF.

The rearrangement uses TRBV4-2 and TRBJ2-7; 9 bases are a match to TRBD2. CDR1 is LGHNA and CDR2 is YNFKEQ in the germline V gene. CDR3 length equals 14 residues. The V segment lost 7 bases and the J segment 4 bases; nucleotides outside the gene matches: 8. The CDR3 loop reads CASTSGGGAYEQYF. DNA for the CDR3: TGTGCCAGCACTTCCGGCGGGGGGGCTTACGAGCAGTACTTC.

This clonotype was recorded a few times. The V gene is TRBV7-4, the J gene TRBJ2-1; 11 nucleotides match TRBD2. V was pared by 5 bases and J by 1 base, with 22 bases of the junction left unmatched. Germline V gives CDR1 SGHVT, CDR2 SQSDAQ. The CDR3 is 22 residues long. The CDR3 DNA reads as TGTGCCAGCAGCCCAAAGTGGGGGCCTGGGGGGACTAGCGGTACTTCCTACAATGAGCAGTTCTTC. Its translation is CASSPKWGPGGTSGTSYNEQFF.

This clonotype was seen only a few times. This rearrangement joins TRBV18 to TRBJ1-4; D uncertain. CDR3 length: 12 residues. Trimming took off 2 bases at V and 5 bases at J, with 3 bases between the two ends. Germline V gives CDR1 KGHSH, CDR2 LQKENI. The CDR3 protein is CASSPANEKLFF. CDR3 nucleotides: TGTGCCAGCTCACCAGCGAATGAAAAACTGTTTTTT. The whole variable domain, remainder taken from reference TRBV18 and TRBJ1-4, is NAGVMQNPRHLVRRRGQEARLRCSPMKGHSHVYWYRQLPEEGLKFMVYLQKENIIDESGMPKERFSAEFPKEGPSILRIQQVVRGDSAAYFCASSPANEKLFFGSGTQLSVL.